Listed below are T cell receptor beta chains from one sample, sequenced in a study of high-grade serous ovarian cancer treatment subgroups. Some clones are missing from TCRdb's copy, which holds only in-frame ones; the method was immunoSEQ multiplex PCR. The data show 2,800 or so clones, more than 65% seen once. The sample was tumor tissue. These receptors all stem from a human donor with high-grade serous ovarian cancer. Each CDR3 is given with its conserved first and last residue. Each record gives: clone size, D gene, J gene, CDR3 length, V gene, CDR3 DNA, CDR3 protein. A D gene is named only where the DNA matches it firmly. The size entry is marked missing in some rows and otherwise reads once, few, many or a size class.

>.|.|TRBJ2-2|16|TRBV5-1
TGCGCCAGCAGGAAAATGCTACCCAAGAACACCGGGGAGCTGTTTTTT
CASRKMLPKNTGELFF
>.|TRBD2|TRBJ2-3|16|TRBV27
TGTGCCAGCAGTTTTAACGGGAGGCTAGGCACAGATACGCAGTATTTT
CASSFNGRLGTDTQYF
>.|TRBD2|TRBJ2-7|16|TRBV28
TGTGCCAGCAGTCCCGCCACTAGCGGGAGCTCCTACGAGCAGTACTTC
CASSPATSGSSYEQYF
>.|.|TRBJ2-1|12|TRBV2
TGTGCCAGCAGGTTCACTTACAATGAGCAGTTCTTC
CASRFTYNEQFF
>once|.|TRBJ2-5|11|TRBV20-1
TGCAGTGCTGTTGATCATGAGACCCAGTACTTC
CSAVDHETQYF
>.|.|TRBJ1-1|14|TRBV5-1
TGCGCCAGCAGGTTAGGAAATGACGCCAGGGGAGCTTTCTTT
CASRLGNDARGAFF
>few|TRBD1|TRBJ2-2|14|TRBV2
TGTGCCAGCACGAGACAGGGGAGCACCGGGGAGCTGTTTTTT
CASTRQGSTGELFF
>.|.|TRBJ2-3|15|TRBV5-4
TGTGCCAGCAGCTTGGAAGTCAGGGAAACAGATACGCAGTATTTT
CASSLEVRETDTQYF
>.|TRBD1|TRBJ2-1|14|TRBV11-3
TGTGCCAGCAGCTTAGCGGGACAGAACAATGAGCAGTTCTTC
CASSLAGQNNEQFF
>.|.|TRBJ2-5|13|TRBV5-5
TGTGCCAGCAGCCCTTTCCCCCAAGAGACCCAGTACTTC
CASSPFPQETQYF
>.|.|TRBJ2-5|16|TRBV14
TGTGCCAGCAGCCAAGGATTTCTAGCCGGCGGCCAGACCCAGTACTTC
CASSQGFLAGGQTQYF
>.|.|TRBJ1-2|14|TRBV6-5
TGTGCCAGCACTCAAACCCCATCAGGGTATGGCTACACCTTC
CASTQTPSGYGYTF
>.|.|TRBJ2-6|15|TRBV4-1
TGCGCCAGCAGCCCTGGAGCAGCTGGGGCCAACGTCCTGACTTTC
CASSPGAAGANVLTF
>.|.|TRBJ2-3|12|TRBV10-1
TGCGCCAGCAGTGATTTGGCAGATACGCAGTATTTT
CASSDLADTQYF
>large|.|TRBJ2-2|14|TRBV9
TGTGCCAGCAGCGTAGATCGGAACACCGGGGAGCTGTTTTTT
CASSVDRNTGELFF
>.|TRBD1|TRBJ1-5|15|TRBV30
TGTGCCTGGAGACGGTCCGACAGGGACAATCAGCCCCAGCATTTT
CAWRRSDRDNQPQHF
>few|TRBD2|TRBJ2-7|15|TRBV11-2
TGTGCCAGCAGCTCCATCCGGAGGACTAGCTACGAGCAGTACTTC
CASSSIRRTSYEQYF
>.|.|TRBJ2-5|12|TRBV29-1
TGCAGCGCCCCCTTGGGGGGAGAGACCCAGTACTTC
CSAPLGGETQYF
>.|.|TRBJ2-3|14|TRBV6-1
TGTGCCACCGCCGGAGTGGGGGGCACAGATACGCAGTATTTT
CATAGVGGTDTQYF
>.|.|TRBJ1-1|13|TRBV11-3
TGTGCCAGCAGCTTCCTTACAGGCACTGAAGCTTTCTTT
CASSFLTGTEAFF
>.|TRBD2|TRBJ2-1|15|TRBV6-4
TGTGCCAGCAGCACCGGGACTAGCGGCTACAATGAGCAGTTCTTC
CASSTGTSGYNEQFF
>.|.|TRBJ2-1|13|TRBV11-2
TGTGCCAGCAGCAGGGGGGAAGGATATGAGCAGTTCTTC
CASSRGEGYEQFF
>.|TRBD1|TRBJ2-2|16|TRBV28
TGTGCCAGCAGCCCACGGACAGGGGGAAAAGCCGGGGAGCTGTTTTTT
CASSPRTGGKAGELFF
>.|.|TRBJ2-3|16|TRBV5-4
TGTGCCAGCAGCTCGTCGGACGACCTTACCACAGATACGCAGTATTTT
CASSSSDDLTTDTQYF
>.|.|TRBJ1-2|14|TRBV18
TGTGCCAGCTCACCTACGGGCCCTCCTTACGGCTACACCTTC
CASSPTGPPYGYTF
>.|.|TRBJ2-3|14|TRBV7-3
TGTGCCAGCAGCTTAGGCCATAGCACAGATACGCAGTATTTT
CASSLGHSTDTQYF
>.|TRBD2|TRBJ2-2|16|TRBV11-1
TGTGCCAGCAGCTTAAGAGCGGGAGCGGGCACCGGGGAGCTGTTTTTT
CASSLRAGAGTGELFF
>.|.|TRBJ2-3|13|TRBV7-6
TGTGCCAGCAGCTCAAGTAGTGCAGATACGCAGTATTTT
CASSSSSADTQYF
>.|.|TRBJ2-2|14|TRBV6-5
TGTGCCAGCAGTTACAGGTCATTAGCCGGGGAGCTGTTTTTT
CASSYRSLAGELFF
>.|.|TRBJ2-2|15|TRBV10-3
TGTGCCATCAGGGCGAGGGACACTTACACCGGGGAGCTGTTTTTT
CAIRARDTYTGELFF
>.|.|TRBJ2-6|14|TRBV7-9
TGTGCCAGCAGTTCGGGGTTGGGGGCCAACGTCCTGACTTTC
CASSSGLGANVLTF
>once|.|TRBJ2-1|15|TRBV12-5
TGTGCTAGTGGTTTGGGACAGACCCCCTACAATGAGCAGTTCTTC
CASGLGQTPYNEQFF
>.|TRBD2|TRBJ2-3|17|TRBV7-6
TGTGCCAGCAGCTTGTTCGTAGCGGGACGGCCGACAGATACGCAGTATTTT
CASSLFVAGRPTDTQYF
>once|.|TRBJ2-7|13|TRBV28
TGTGCCAGCAGCCGTCCACCTAGCGACGAGCAGTACTTC
CASSRPPSDEQYF
>.|TRBD1|TRBJ1-4|15|TRBV27
TGTGCCAGCAGTACCCGGACAGGGAGGGATCCAAAACTGTTTTTT
CASSTRTGRDPKLFF
>.|.|TRBJ2-1|9|TRBV19
TGTGCCTTCCGGGACTGGGGGGTCTTC
CAFRDWGVF
>few|.|TRBJ1-5|13|TRBV19
TGTGCCAGTAGGGCGGCCGGCCAGCAGCCCCAGCATTTT
CASRAAGQQPQHF
>.|.|TRBJ1-5|13|TRBV6-6
TGTGCCAGCAGTTACGGGGGTAGTCAGCCCCAGCATTTT
CASSYGGSQPQHF
>.|TRBD1|TRBJ1-1|15|TRBV5-6
TGTGCCAGCAGCTTGGTGGACAGGCCAAACACTGAAGCTTTCTTT
CASSLVDRPNTEAFF
>.|TRBD2|TRBJ2-1|17|TRBV6-1
TGTGCCAGCAGTGATGGGCTAGCGGTTCCAGGCTACAATGAGCAGTTCTTC
CASSDGLAVPGYNEQFF
>.|.|TRBJ2-3|14|TRBV5-5
TGTGCCAGCAGCTTCCTAGCTTCTGCAGATACGCAGTATTTT
CASSFLASADTQYF
>.|TRBD1|TRBJ2-7|15|TRBV19
TGTGCCAGTAGTACCGGACAGGGAACATTCAACGAGCAGTACTTC
CASSTGQGTFNEQYF
>.|.|TRBJ2-2|16|TRBV5-1
TGCGCCAGCAGCCCCCAGACAGGCGCGAACACCGGGGAGCTGTTTTTT
CASSPQTGANTGELFF
>.|.|TRBJ2-5|15|TRBV15
TGTGCCACCAGCAGAGTTGTGGGACCACAAGAGACCCAGTACTTC
CATSRVVGPQETQYF
>.|TRBD1|TRBJ2-7|13|TRBV2
TGTGCCAGCAGTAGGACAGGGCAGGGCGAGCAGTACTTC
CASSRTGQGEQYF
>.|TRBD2|TRBJ2-1|15|TRBV4-2
TGTGCCAGCAGCCGCTCTAGCGGGACCGGAGATGAGCAGTTCTTC
CASSRSSGTGDEQFF
>once|.|TRBJ1-1|14|TRBV2
TGTGCCAGCAGTGAAAGGGCAGGGAGTACTGAAGCTTTCTTT
CASSERAGSTEAFF
>.|.|TRBJ2-5|16|TRBV28
TGTGCCAGCAGTTCAGACAGTTCTTCCGGTAGAGAGACCCAGTACTTC
CASSSDSSSGRETQYF
>few|.|TRBJ2-7|13|TRBV6-1
TGTGCCAGCAGGCGGGACGCCTCCTACGAGCAGTACTTC
CASRRDASYEQYF
>once|TRBD1|TRBJ2-3|16|TRBV7-8
TGTGCCAGCAGCGCTCGAGGGGGCGCGATTGCAGATACGCAGTATTTT
CASSARGGAIADTQYF
>.|.|TRBJ1-1|14|TRBV25-1
TGTGCCAGCAGTGGGGACGGCATGAACACTGAAGCTTTCTTT
CASSGDGMNTEAFF